This T cell receptor (beta chain) was identified during a study of molecular identifiers for immune sequencing clone quantification. The CDR3 contains 14 residues. The V gene's germline CDR1 is SGHVS and CDR2 FQNEAQ. V gave up 1 base and J gave up 5 bases, with 11 bases separating them. In TCRdb, the PCR reads were re-called with MiXCR into one record per CDR3 protein. This table holds about 97,000 distinct CDR3 sequences, under 40% found once. This receptor was obtained from a human donor in good health. Some libraries in this study had Jurkat cell RNA spiked in. The sequenced material came from naive CD8+ T cells from blood, with Jurkat cell RNA spiked in. Specified subset: FACS-sorted CD8+CD4-CCR7+CD45RA+ naive T cells. V usage is TRBV7-8 and J usage is TRBJ2-5; possible D gene TRBD1, 6 bases. The CDR3 DNA follows: TGTGCCAGCAGCTTAGTTACAGGGCATGAGACCCAGTACTTC. This codes for CASSLVTGHETQYF.